This is a list of T cell receptor beta chains from one sample in a study of T cell responses to AZD1222 COVID-19 vaccine. Profiling relied on immunoSEQ multiplex PCR, and the TCRdb table lists in-frame clones only, not all of them. This table holds more than 90,000 clones, roughly four fifths found once. This material consisted of peripheral blood, taken on day 0 of AZD1222 vaccination. These receptors were collected from an adult in good health. The CDR3 runs from the conserved cysteine through the conserved F or W. Each record gives: clone size, J gene, V gene, D gene, CDR3 DNA, CDR3 protein. The D gene is left open where the match is weak. Clone size is shown for a subset of rows, as once, few, many or a class of expanded clone.

abundance: .
j_gene: TRBJ2-4
v_gene: TRBV5-6
d_gene: TRBD1
CDR3nt: TGTGCCAGCAGCCCTGACAGGGTAGGGAGCATTCAGTACTTC
CDR3aa: CASSPDRVGSIQYF

abundance: .
j_gene: TRBJ2-7
v_gene: TRBV20-1
d_gene: TRBD2
CDR3nt: TGCAGTGCTAGTCCCGGGACTAGCGACTACGAGCAGTACTTC
CDR3aa: CSASPGTSDYEQYF

abundance: few
j_gene: TRBJ2-7
v_gene: TRBV3-1/TRBV3-2
d_gene: TRBD1
CDR3nt: TGTGCCAGCAGCCGCCGGGACAGGGGGACTTACGAGCAGTACTTC
CDR3aa: CASSRRDRGTYEQYF

abundance: .
j_gene: TRBJ1-1
v_gene: TRBV5-1
d_gene: .
CDR3nt: TGCGCCAGCAGCCCGCAGGGTTCTAGTCCTGAAGCTTTCTTT
CDR3aa: CASSPQGSSPEAFF

abundance: .
j_gene: TRBJ2-1
v_gene: TRBV29-1
d_gene: TRBD2
CDR3nt: TGCAGCGCAGGGACTAGCGGCTACAATGAGCAGTTCTTC
CDR3aa: CSAGTSGYNEQFF

abundance: .
j_gene: TRBJ2-2
v_gene: TRBV10-3
d_gene: TRBD1
CDR3nt: TGTGCCATCAGTGACCCCCGGGACAGGGGGCGGAACACCGGGGAGCTGTTTTTT
CDR3aa: CAISDPRDRGRNTGELFF

abundance: .
j_gene: TRBJ1-2
v_gene: TRBV28
d_gene: .
CDR3nt: TGTGCCAGCAGTTCCCCGAGGGGCCCAAGCAAGGCCTATGGCTACACCTTC
CDR3aa: CASSSPRGPSKAYGYTF

abundance: .
j_gene: TRBJ1-2
v_gene: TRBV28
d_gene: .
CDR3nt: TGTGCCAGCAGTTCCCGCTATGGCTACACCTTC
CDR3aa: CASSSRYGYTF

abundance: .
j_gene: TRBJ1-1
v_gene: TRBV11-3
d_gene: .
CDR3nt: TGTGCCAGCAGCTTATTATGGCAGGGAACAGGGAGTGCTTTCTTT
CDR3aa: CASSLLWQGTGSAFF

abundance: .
j_gene: TRBJ2-5
v_gene: TRBV5-1
d_gene: TRBD2
CDR3nt: TGCGCCAGCAGACCTGGACTAGCGGGGAAAGAGACCCAGTACTTC
CDR3aa: CASRPGLAGKETQYF

abundance: .
j_gene: TRBJ1-2
v_gene: TRBV20-1
d_gene: .
CDR3nt: TGCAGTGCTAGTGAACAGTATGGCTACACCTTC
CDR3aa: CSASEQYGYTF

abundance: few
j_gene: TRBJ2-1
v_gene: TRBV3-1/TRBV3-2
d_gene: TRBD2
CDR3nt: TGTGCCAGCAGCCAAGACGGACTAGCGGTCAATGAGCAGTTCTTC
CDR3aa: CASSQDGLAVNEQFF

abundance: .
j_gene: TRBJ1-3
v_gene: TRBV28
d_gene: .
CDR3nt: TGTGCCAGCACTTTCCCAGATGGAAACACCATATATTTT
CDR3aa: CASTFPDGNTIYF

abundance: .
j_gene: TRBJ1-1
v_gene: TRBV6-5
d_gene: .
CDR3nt: TGTGCCAGCAGTTACGACGAGCCCATGAACACTGAAGCTTTCTTT
CDR3aa: CASSYDEPMNTEAFF

abundance: .
j_gene: TRBJ2-4
v_gene: TRBV3-1/TRBV3-2
d_gene: .
CDR3nt: TGTGCCAGCAGCCAAGTTTTATCGCCAGGGATGATTTCTCGGAACATTCAGTACTTC
CDR3aa: CASSQVLSPGMISRNIQYF

abundance: .
j_gene: TRBJ1-1
v_gene: TRBV27
d_gene: TRBD1
CDR3nt: TGTGCCAGCAGGCCGGGACAGGTGACTGAAGCTTTCTTT
CDR3aa: CASRPGQVTEAFF

abundance: .
j_gene: TRBJ2-5
v_gene: TRBV18
d_gene: TRBD2
CDR3nt: TGTGCCAGCTCACCGTTAGCGGGAGGGCAAGAGACCCAGTACTTC
CDR3aa: CASSPLAGGQETQYF

abundance: .
j_gene: TRBJ1-4
v_gene: TRBV6-5
d_gene: .
CDR3nt: TGTGCCAGCAGTTACTCGGGAACCGCAACTAATGAAAAACTGTTTTTT
CDR3aa: CASSYSGTATNEKLFF

abundance: .
j_gene: TRBJ1-4
v_gene: TRBV2
d_gene: TRBD1
CDR3nt: TGTGCCAGCAGTGAAGGAAGGACAGGCAATGAAAAACTGTTTTTT
CDR3aa: CASSEGRTGNEKLFF

abundance: .
j_gene: TRBJ1-2
v_gene: TRBV10-3
d_gene: .
CDR3nt: TGTGCCATCAACCCTAGGGGCTCGGGGGATGACGGCTACACCTTC
CDR3aa: CAINPRGSGDDGYTF

abundance: .
j_gene: TRBJ2-5
v_gene: TRBV7-9
d_gene: .
CDR3nt: TGTGCCAGCAGCTTTTTCGGCGGGAACGGAGAAGAGACCCAGTACTTC
CDR3aa: CASSFFGGNGEETQYF

abundance: .
j_gene: TRBJ1-5
v_gene: TRBV7-8
d_gene: .
CDR3nt: TGTGCCAGCAGCTTACGGGGCTTCGGCCAGCCCCAGCATTTT
CDR3aa: CASSLRGFGQPQHF

abundance: .
j_gene: TRBJ1-2
v_gene: TRBV18
d_gene: TRBD1
CDR3nt: TGTGCCAGCTCATCCCGGGACAGGGGAGACTATGGCTACACCTTC
CDR3aa: CASSSRDRGDYGYTF

abundance: .
j_gene: TRBJ1-6
v_gene: TRBV5-1
d_gene: .
CDR3nt: TGCGCCAGCAGCTCCGGGCAGGGTCATTCACCCCTCCACTTT
CDR3aa: CASSSGQGHSPLHF

abundance: .
j_gene: TRBJ2-2
v_gene: TRBV28
d_gene: .
CDR3nt: TGTGCCAGCAGTTCCAGATACAATACCGGGGAGCTGTTTTTT
CDR3aa: CASSSRYNTGELFF

abundance: .
j_gene: TRBJ1-1
v_gene: TRBV12-3/TRBV12-4
d_gene: .
CDR3nt: TGTGCCAGCAGGCCTAGTACGTTGGAAGCTTTCTTT
CDR3aa: CASRPSTLEAFF

abundance: .
j_gene: TRBJ2-3
v_gene: TRBV29-1
d_gene: TRBD1
CDR3nt: TGCAGCGTGGAACAGGGGGACCCAGATACGCAGTATTTT
CDR3aa: CSVEQGDPDTQYF

abundance: .
j_gene: TRBJ1-4
v_gene: TRBV27
d_gene: .
CDR3nt: TGTGCCAGCAGTAACATGGGACTGATCAATGAAAAACTGTTTTTT
CDR3aa: CASSNMGLINEKLFF

abundance: .
j_gene: TRBJ2-5
v_gene: TRBV6-2/TRBV6-3
d_gene: TRBD1
CDR3nt: TGTGCCAGCAGCAAGGGACAGGGGTCGTTCCAGGAGACCCAGTACTTC
CDR3aa: CASSKGQGSFQETQYF

abundance: .
j_gene: TRBJ2-3
v_gene: TRBV24-1
d_gene: .
CDR3nt: TGTGCCACCAGTGATTTTGACAGCCGCGCGCCGGGTACAGATACGCAGTATTTT
CDR3aa: CATSDFDSRAPGTDTQYF

abundance: .
j_gene: TRBJ1-5
v_gene: TRBV6-1
d_gene: .
CDR3nt: TGTGCCAGCAGTGAACAGGCGGCAGGGAATCAGCCCCAGCATTTT
CDR3aa: CASSEQAAGNQPQHF

abundance: .
j_gene: TRBJ2-1
v_gene: TRBV10-3
d_gene: .
CDR3nt: TGTGCCATCAGCCCTCCTGGGGGCTACAATGAGCAGTTCTTC
CDR3aa: CAISPPGGYNEQFF

abundance: .
j_gene: TRBJ1-1
v_gene: TRBV28
d_gene: TRBD1
CDR3nt: TGTGCCAGCAGTTTGACAGGGGGCGGCCCGTCCACCCGTGAAGCTTTCTTT
CDR3aa: CASSLTGGGPSTREAFF

abundance: .
j_gene: TRBJ2-7
v_gene: TRBV7-2
d_gene: TRBD2
CDR3nt: TGTGCCAGCAGCTTAGCTAGCGGGAGTACCTACGAGCAGTACTTC
CDR3aa: CASSLASGSTYEQYF

abundance: .
j_gene: TRBJ2-4
v_gene: TRBV4-1
d_gene: .
CDR3nt: TGCGCCAGCAGTGTAAAAACGGGTTCCAAAAACATTCAGTACTTC
CDR3aa: CASSVKTGSKNIQYF

abundance: few
j_gene: TRBJ1-2
v_gene: TRBV6-6
d_gene: .
CDR3nt: TGTGCCAGCAGTCCGACGCCGGTCGGGGGCTATGGCTACACCTTC
CDR3aa: CASSPTPVGGYGYTF

abundance: .
j_gene: TRBJ2-7
v_gene: TRBV7-2
d_gene: TRBD2
CDR3nt: TGTGCCAGCAGCTCTGGAGGGACTAACTACTACGAGCAGTACTTC
CDR3aa: CASSSGGTNYYEQYF

abundance: few
j_gene: TRBJ1-4
v_gene: TRBV29-1
d_gene: .
CDR3nt: TGCAGCGTTGTGAGCGGGAGGGGTAGGGAAAAACTGTTTTTT
CDR3aa: CSVVSGRGREKLFF

abundance: .
j_gene: TRBJ2-7
v_gene: TRBV6-2/TRBV6-3
d_gene: .
CDR3nt: TGTGCCAGCAGTCCCCTACAGGGAAATTGGCAGTACTTC
CDR3aa: CASSPLQGNWQYF

abundance: .
j_gene: TRBJ2-7
v_gene: TRBV6-2/TRBV6-3
d_gene: .
CDR3nt: TGTGCCAGCAGTTTTAGGGGAAGAGGGGACCACGAGCAGTACTTC
CDR3aa: CASSFRGRGDHEQYF

abundance: once
j_gene: TRBJ1-6
v_gene: TRBV2
d_gene: .
CDR3nt: TGTGCCAGCAGTGACTACTATAATTCACCCCTCCACTTT
CDR3aa: CASSDYYNSPLHF

abundance: .
j_gene: TRBJ1-2
v_gene: TRBV7-9
d_gene: TRBD1
CDR3nt: TGTGCCAGCAGCGTAGAAACAGGGGACTATGGCTACACCTTC
CDR3aa: CASSVETGDYGYTF

abundance: .
j_gene: TRBJ1-6
v_gene: TRBV7-2
d_gene: .
CDR3nt: TGTGCCAGCAGCGCCTACTCAGTTTCGCCCCTCCACTTT
CDR3aa: CASSAYSVSPLHF

abundance: .
j_gene: TRBJ1-3
v_gene: TRBV7-7
d_gene: .
CDR3nt: TGTGCTAGCAGCATTTCTCTCGGAAACACCATATATTTT
CDR3aa: CASSISLGNTIYF

abundance: .
j_gene: TRBJ1-1
v_gene: TRBV5-4
d_gene: TRBD1
CDR3nt: TGTGCCAGCAGCCCGAGGGGACAGGGGAACACTGAAGCTTTCTTT
CDR3aa: CASSPRGQGNTEAFF

abundance: .
j_gene: TRBJ2-3
v_gene: TRBV11-3
d_gene: .
CDR3nt: TGTGCCAGCAGCCTTACACGCTTTCCTTATAGCGGCTCCACAGATACGCAGTATTTT
CDR3aa: CASSLTRFPYSGSTDTQYF

abundance: .
j_gene: TRBJ1-5
v_gene: TRBV30
d_gene: .
CDR3nt: TGTGCCTGGAGTGGAGGAGGGGCCCAGCATTTT
CDR3aa: CAWSGGGAQHF

abundance: .
j_gene: TRBJ1-3
v_gene: TRBV28
d_gene: TRBD1
CDR3nt: TGTGCCAGCAGTTTAGGGACAGGGGCATCTGGAAACACCATATATTTT
CDR3aa: CASSLGTGASGNTIYF

abundance: .
j_gene: TRBJ1-5
v_gene: TRBV6-2/TRBV6-3
d_gene: .
CDR3nt: TGTGCCAGCAGCGACGGGAGGAATCAGCCCCAGCATTTT
CDR3aa: CASSDGRNQPQHF

abundance: .
j_gene: TRBJ1-5
v_gene: TRBV19
d_gene: TRBD1
CDR3nt: TGTGCCAGTAGTACAGGGACAGGGGCGGGCAATCAGCCCCAGCATTTT
CDR3aa: CASSTGTGAGNQPQHF

abundance: .
j_gene: TRBJ1-1
v_gene: TRBV5-5
d_gene: .
CDR3nt: TGTGCCAGCAGCTTGGCCTTAGGGGGGAACACTGAAGCTTTCTTT
CDR3aa: CASSLALGGNTEAFF

abundance: .
j_gene: TRBJ2-6
v_gene: TRBV7-2
d_gene: TRBD1
CDR3nt: TGTGCCAGCAGCCCTGGACAGGCGCGGGGGGCCAACGTCCTGACTTTC
CDR3aa: CASSPGQARGANVLTF

abundance: .
j_gene: TRBJ2-2
v_gene: TRBV5-1
d_gene: .
CDR3nt: TGCGCCAGCAGCAGCCGGGGACCGCTTAGCACCGGGGAGCTGTTTTTT
CDR3aa: CASSSRGPLSTGELFF